The sequence of this T cell receptor (beta chain) was determined in a study of blood T cell repertoires in COVID-19. Overall study context: There were acute and convalescent COVID-19 samples, and they came from the United States, Italy and Spain. PBMCs, B-cell-depleted T cells, or T cells provided the cDNA or gDNA that made up the material.

Original processing notes: Amplification of reference gene primers was used by the study to estimate nucleated cell counts. Generated by immunoSEQ multiplex PCR, the TCRdb table keeps only in-frame clones and is missing some. V and J calls and clone size follow that table, whereas D and trimming were derived from the DNA. The profile shows 150,000 to 200,000 clones, more than 85% of them singletons. Trimming removed 4 bases at V and 5 bases at J, with 9 bases between. From germline, CDR1 is MNHNY and CDR2 SVGAGI (reference sequence). This CDR3 is built from 13 residues. This receptor was obtained from a man aged 65 to 85 with active or convalescent COVID-19. Input material: peripheral blood. The chain links TRBV6-6 to TRBJ1-5; D is perhaps TRBD1 (6 bases). The CDR3 loop reads CASSSHRDQPQHF. DNA of the CDR3: TGTGCCAGCAGTTCACACAGGGATCAGCCCCAGCATTTT.